The 13 T cell receptor beta chains in this list originate from one sample, sequenced in a study of T cell changes during pregnancy in multiple sclerosis. Clones were read by immunoSEQ multiplex PCR, and TCRdb kept only the in-frame ones, dropping some. This table has about 86,000 clones, approximately 90% appearing once. This material consisted of peripheral blood, taken in the first trimester of pregnancy. The receptors derive from a female donor in good health, enrolled as a control in a pregnancy study.

The chain recombines TRBV4-1 with TRBJ1-3, with D uncertain. CDR1 MGHRA and CDR2 YSYEKL come from the germline V gene. V gave up 6 bases and J gave up 4 bases, with 16 bases separating them. CDR3 length: 15 amino acids. The CDR3 nucleotides are TGCGCCAGCAGGTACACAGTGACGCCCGGAAACACCATATATTTT. This encodes CASRYTVTPGNTIYF.

The V and J genes are TRBV9 and TRBJ1-2, with 8 bases aligning to TRBD1. CDR1 and CDR2 from the germline V gene are SGDLS and YYNGEE. The CDR3 spans 14 residues. J was trimmed by 6 bases and V by 4 bases; bases with no gene match: 8. CDR3: CASSPRDRSHGYTF. The DNA for the CDR3 is TGTGCCAGCAGCCCCAGGGACAGGTCCCATGGCTACACCTTC.

This chain joins TRBV19 and TRBJ2-2; 15 bases are a match to TRBD2. V lost 5 bases and J lost 2; bases outside the gene matches: 6. The CDR3 is made up of 18 amino acids. CDR1 is LNHDA and CDR2 is SQIVND in the germline V gene (reference sequence). The CDR3 here is CASSLGLAGGPNTGELFF. CDR3 DNA sequence: TGTGCCAGTAGTCTCGGACTAGCGGGGGGGCCCAACACCGGGGAGCTGTTTTTT.

This clone has more than one count but fewer than ten. The chain links TRBV6-6 to TRBJ1-1; 8 bases fit TRBD1. The CDR3 has 14 amino acids. The V gene end was trimmed by 7 bases and the J gene end by 1 base; junction bases not matched to a gene: 5. Germline values: CDR1 MNHNY, CDR2 SVGAGI (reference sequence). CDR3 sequence (DNA): TGTGCCAGCACCGAAGGACAGGGGAACACTGAAGCTTTCTTT. Encoded protein: CASTEGQGNTEAFF.

The chain has TRBV6-4 and TRBJ2-1; D perhaps matches TRBD2 (5 bases). V gave up 2 bases and J gave up 3 bases, with 14 bases separating them. The CDR3 has 16 residues. Germline lookup yields CDR1 MRHNA and CDR2 SNTAGT. The CDR3: CASSDKGGQGYNEQFF. The CDR3 DNA is TGTGCCAGCAGTGACAAAGGCGGGCAAGGCTACAATGAGCAGTTCTTC.

The V gene is TRBV11-2, the J gene TRBJ2-3; D perhaps matches TRBD2 (6 bases). In germline, CDR1 is SGHAT, CDR2 FQNNGV. V shed 0 bases and J shed 4 bases, with 11 bases lying between them. The CDR3 consists of 15 residues. In DNA form, the CDR3 reads TGTGCCAGCAGCTTAGATCCGCGGGGCGCAGATACGCAGTATTTT. This codes for CASSLDPRGADTQYF.

The table lists this clone with a count of one. The chain is built from TRBV6-5 and TRBJ1-2; tentative D call: TRBD1 (5 bases). The length of the CDR3 is 13 residues. The ends were cut back, 0 bases at V and 5 bases at J, with 7 bases in the middle. Germline V gene lookup returns CDR1 MNHEY and CDR2 SVGAGI. The CDR3 DNA follows: TGTGCCAGCAGTTACTCCGGGGGTTATGGCTACACCTTC. Translating it yields CASSYSGGYGYTF.

This clone showed up just a few times. This chain links TRBV27 with TRBJ1-6; possible D gene TRBD1, 5 bases. V was pared by 10 bases and J by 4 bases, with 17 bases between. Germline assignment: CDR1 MNHEY and CDR2 SMNVEV (reference sequence). The CDR3 covers 15 residues. CDR3 coding DNA: TGTGCCACGGGGGGGATCCAGTCTTATAATTCACCCCTCCACTTT. Encoded protein: CATGGIQSYNSPLHF.

This clone has a handful of counts. The genes are TRBV7-9 and TRBJ2-5; 10 bases line up with TRBD2. The V and J ends lost 5 bases and 2 bases, in that order; junction bases with no gene match: 8. Germline CDR1 SEHNR, CDR2 FQNEAQ (reference sequence). This CDR3 spans 16 amino acids. CDR3 loop: CASSPRVAGGQETQYF. The CDR3 nucleotides read TGTGCCAGCAGCCCGCGAGTAGCGGGGGGACAAGAGACCCAGTACTTC.

Here the CDR3 reads CASSRLALGHNEQFF. Written as DNA, the CDR3 is TGTGCCAGCAGTCGACTAGCCCTCGGCCACAATGAGCAGTTCTTC. The chain employs TRBV6-5 and TRBJ2-1; 7 nucleotides match TRBD2. The V gene end was trimmed by 5 bases and the J gene end by 5 bases; junction bases not matched to a gene: 9. CDR3 length equals 15 residues. The V gene's germline CDR1 is MNHEY and CDR2 SVGAGI.

V and J are TRBV5-1 and TRBJ2-5; 8 bases line up with TRBD2. This CDR3 region has 14 residues. The V and J ends lost 3 bases and 0 bases, in that order; junction bases with no gene match: 1. Per the germline V gene, CDR1 is SGHRS and CDR2 is YFSETQ. In nucleotides, the CDR3 is TGCGCCAGCAGCTGGGGACTAGACCAAGAGACCCAGTACTTC. It codes for CASSWGLDQETQYF.

The chain links TRBV5-5 to TRBJ2-5; 12 nucleotides agree with TRBD1. CDR1 is SGHKS and CDR2 is YYEKEE in the germline V gene (reference sequence). V dropped 3 bases and J dropped 5; count of bases not matched to a gene: 2. This CDR3 has 14 amino acids. The CDR3 protein is CASSSGQGAETQYF. The CDR3, as DNA: TGTGCCAGCAGCTCGGGACAGGGGGCCGAGACCCAGTACTTC.

The chain carries TRBV7-8 and TRBJ2-2; D is perhaps TRBD1 (5 bases). CDR1 and CDR2 from the germline V gene are SGHVS and FQNEAQ. CDR3 length: 18 residues. V dropped 3 bases and J dropped 4 bases, with 21 bases sitting between them. The DNA for the CDR3 is TGTGCCAGCAGCTTTAGACCGTTGGGCCCAGGGATCACCGGGGAGCTGTTTTTT. Translated, it gives CASSFRPLGPGITGELFF.